A single sample is the source of the 21 T cell receptor beta chains below, sequenced in a study of OX40 agonist ivuxolimab in advanced cancers. Clones were read by immunoSEQ multiplex PCR, and TCRdb kept only the in-frame ones, dropping some. The profile shows roughly 35,000 clones, about 88% of them singletons. The sample consisted of CD4+ or CD8+ T cells sorted from blood, taken in a trial of the OX40 agonist ivuxolimab. The receptors originated from an adult with an advanced solid tumor such as melanoma, head and neck, liver or kidney cancer.

The chain has TRBV5-4 and TRBJ2-6; the D is unclear. The V gene's germline CDR1 is SGHNT and CDR2 YYREEE (reference sequence). The CDR3 covers 14 residues. V lost 0 bases and J lost 13, with 14 bases in between. CDR3 region: CASSLDLPPRVLTF. The CDR3 region has the DNA TGTGCCAGCAGCTTGGACCTCCCCCCGAGGGTCCTGACTTTC.

This clone is judged medium-sized. CDR3 loop: CASSLTGIHQPQHF. CDR3 sequence (DNA): TGTGCCAGTAGCTTGACAGGGATTCATCAGCCCCAGCATTTT. The V call is TRBV19, the J call TRBJ1-5; 7 bases are a match to TRBD1. There are 14 residues in the CDR3. V trimming: 6 bases; J trimming: 5 bases; junction bases outside the gene matches: 7. From germline, CDR1 is LNHDA and CDR2 SQIVND (reference sequence).

V usage is TRBV30 and J usage is TRBJ1-4; possibly TRBD1 for D (5 bases). The CDR3 is 13 residues long. In germline, CDR1 is GTSNPN, CDR2 SVGIG (reference sequence). V dropped 4 bases and J dropped 4 bases, with 10 bases sitting between them. The CDR3, as DNA: TGTGCCTGGAAGTCCGGGGGTAATGAAAAACTGTTTTTT. This encodes CAWKSGGNEKLFF.

The V gene is TRBV5-1, the J gene TRBJ2-1, with 8 nucleotides matching TRBD2. CDR3 length: 15 residues. The V and J ends lost 0 bases and 7 bases, in that order; junction bases with no gene match: 6. CDR1 and CDR2 (germline): SGHRS, YFSETQ. The CDR3 protein is CASSLALAGLNEQFF. The CDR3 DNA reads TGCGCCAGCAGCTTGGCGTTAGCGGGGTTGAATGAGCAGTTCTTC.

CDR3 sequence (DNA): TGTGCCAGCAGCCCACGGGGACCGCGGGAGACCCAGTACTTC. Protein: CASSPRGPRETQYF. The V gene is TRBV11-2, the J gene TRBJ2-5, with D perhaps assigned TRBD1 or TRBD2 (5 bases each). The CDR3 totals 14 residues. The germline V and J ends were trimmed by 5 bases and 5 bases, with 15 bases remaining between them. Germline V gives CDR1 SGHAT, CDR2 FQNNGV.

This sequence joins TRBV6-6 and TRBJ2-3; D gene unclear. The CDR3 length is 15 residues. Per germline, CDR1 MNHNY and CDR2 SVGAGI (reference sequence). The V and J ends lost 6 bases and 2 bases respectively, with 15 bases between them. The CDR3 coding sequence is TGTGCCAGCAGACGGTTATCTGTCCTCACAGATACGCAGTATTTT. This encodes CASRRLSVLTDTQYF.

The chain joins TRBV5-4 to TRBJ1-6, with D unresolved. The germline CDR1 and CDR2 sequences are SGHNT and YYREEE (reference sequence). V was trimmed by 0 bases and J by 9 bases, leaving 7 bases between them. The CDR3 loop spans 13 amino acids. In nucleotides, the CDR3 is TGTGCCAGCAGCTTGGGCATGACTTCACCCCTCCACTTT. It is translated as CASSLGMTSPLHF.

This rearrangement joins TRBV4-1 to TRBJ2-7; D not resolved. From germline, CDR1 is MGHRA and CDR2 YSYEKL. The CDR3 covers 14 residues. Trimming shortened V by 1 base and J by 0 bases, and 7 bases separated the two germline ends. The CDR3 DNA reads TGCGCCAGCAGCCAAGTTGGCGCCTCCTACGAGCAGTACTTC. This sequence encodes CASSQVGASYEQYF.

The chain is built from TRBV6-1 and TRBJ2-3, with D unclear. Germline values: CDR1 MNHNS, CDR2 SASEGT. V was pared by 8 bases and J by 4 bases, with 7 bases between. The CDR3 is 11 amino acids. CDR3 nucleotides: TGTGCCAGCTCTTTTGCAGATACGCAGTATTTT. Its protein is CASSFADTQYF.

This clone was observed a single time. The chain carries TRBV5-1 and TRBJ2-7; 7 nucleotides match TRBD1. The germline gives CDR1 SGHRS, CDR2 YFSETQ. After removal of 4 bases from V and 3 bases from J, the junction contained 16 bases not matched to a gene. This CDR3 comprises 17 residues. This CDR3 reads CASSPTGSGGVVYEQYF. In DNA form, the CDR3 reads TGCGCCAGCAGCCCCACGGGGTCAGGGGGTGTAGTCTACGAGCAGTACTTC. The full variable domain, rest sourced from reference TRBV5-1 and TRBJ2-7, is KAGVTQTPRYLIKTRGQQVTLSCSPISGHRSVSWYQQTPGQGLQFLFEYFSETQRNKGNFPGRFSGRQFSNSRSEMNVSTLELGDSALYLCASSPTGSGGVVYEQYFGPGTRLTVT.

V is TRBV9 and J is TRBJ2-6; the D gene is possibly TRBD2 (6 bases). Germline CDR1 reads SGDLS; CDR2 reads YYNGEE. The CDR3 runs to 19 residues. V was pared by 3 bases and J by 0 bases, with 19 bases between. The CDR3 sequence is CASSAALGGPLSGANVLTF. The DNA of the CDR3 is TGTGCCAGCAGCGCGGCGCTGGGGGGACCCCTCTCTGGGGCCAACGTCCTGACTTTC.

The chain recombines TRBV7-6 with TRBJ2-2, with D perhaps matching TRBD1 (6 bases). CDR1 SGHVS and CDR2 FNYEAQ come from the germline V gene. The germline V and J ends were trimmed by 2 bases and 5 bases, with 15 bases remaining between them. This CDR3 spans 16 amino acids. The CDR3, as DNA: TGTGCCAGCAGCTTAAACCCCGGAAGGGGGACCGGGGAGCTGTTTTTT. Translating it yields CASSLNPGRGTGELFF.

This chain connects TRBV5-1 to TRBJ1-1, with 10 positions matching TRBD1. The junction had 9 bases not matched to a gene; V was cut back by 5 bases and J by 11 bases. This CDR3 region has 13 residues. The germline CDR1 and CDR2 sequences are SGHRS and YFSETQ. Here the CDR3 reads CASRLDRGVVAFF. The CDR3 DNA sequence: TGCGCCAGCAGGCTGGACAGGGGGGTAGTGGCTTTCTTT.

The J gene is TRBJ1-5, the V gene TRBV27; D not resolved. This CDR3 contains 14 residues. CDR1 and CDR2 (germline): MNHEY, SMNVEV (reference sequence). Trimming took off 6 bases at V and 4 bases at J, with 13 bases between the two ends. The CDR3 DNA is TGTGCCAGCAGCCCCGGAGGGCTGAATCAGCCCCAGCATTTT. Protein: CASSPGGLNQPQHF.

By frequency in the sample, this clone is medium-sized. V is TRBV2 and J is TRBJ1-3; D unresolved. The CDR3 runs 14 residues. Trimming removed 4 bases at V and 0 bases at J, with 7 bases between. Per germline, CDR1 SNHLY and CDR2 FYNNEI. The CDR3 loop reads CASSVRYSGNTIYF. CDR3 nucleotide sequence: TGTGCCAGCAGTGTCCGCTACTCTGGAAACACCATATATTTT.

The chain uses TRBV7-2 and TRBJ1-4, with 10 bases lining up with TRBD1. CDR1 and CDR2 from the germline V gene are SGHTA and FQGNSA. V was clipped by 1 base and J by 5 bases; unmatched bases: 4. The CDR3 totals 16 residues. The CDR3 spells CASSLGGQGKNEKLFF. In nucleotides, the CDR3 is TGTGCCAGCAGCTTAGGGGGACAGGGGAAGAATGAAAAACTGTTTTTT.

V usage is TRBV18 and J usage is TRBJ2-3; D unresolved. The CDR3 contains 12 residues. CDR1 is KGHSH, CDR2 LQKENI, per germline. V was cut by 2 bases and J by 6 bases, with 6 bases left in between. The CDR3: CASSPGSDTQYF. CDR3 sequence (DNA): TGTGCCAGCTCACCAGGGTCCGATACGCAGTATTTT.

This rearrangement joins TRBV10-1 to TRBJ2-2; D uncertain. V was trimmed by 6 bases and J by 4 bases, leaving 6 bases between them. The germline V gene has CDR1 WNHNN and CDR2 SYGVQD (reference sequence). CDR3 size: 12 residues. The CDR3 DNA sequence: TGCGCCAGCAGGACGGGCACCGGGGAGCTGTTTTTT. Its protein is CASRTGTGELFF.

About this clone: This CDR3 is also generated by other DNA sequences in the sample. The chain recombines TRBV6-5 with TRBJ1-6, with D unresolved. Trimming stripped 6 bases from V and 14 bases from J, with 11 bases between. The germline gives CDR1 MNHEY, CDR2 SVGAGI. This CDR3 region has 11 residues. The CDR3 nucleotides read TGTGCCAGCAGGGATACTCTGACCCTCCACTTT. Its protein is CASRDTLTLHF.

J is TRBJ2-1 and V is TRBV4-2; 7 bases fit TRBD2. Germline V gene sequence: CDR1 LGHNA, CDR2 YNFKEQ. The CDR3 extends over 16 amino acids. Trimming took 3 bases from V and 0 from J; bases not matched to a gene: 5. The CDR3 region is CASSQGDYYSYNEQFF. Written as DNA, the CDR3 is TGTGCCAGCAGCCAGGGGGACTACTACTCCTACAATGAGCAGTTCTTC.

The chain joins TRBV7-2 to TRBJ2-6; TRBD1 aligns across 9 bases. V lost 4 bases, J lost 2 bases, and 6 bases stayed unmatched. The germline V gene has CDR1 SGHTA and CDR2 FQGNSA. The length of the CDR3 is 17 residues. The CDR3 DNA is TGTGCCAGCAGCTCCACAGGGGGCGCACCTGGGGCCAACGTCCTGACTTTC. Protein: CASSSTGGAPGANVLTF. The complete variable domain, with remaining parts taken from reference TRBV7-2 and TRBJ2-6, reads GAGVSQSPSNKVTEKGKDVELRCDPISGHTALYWYRQSLGQGLEFLIYFQGNSAPDKSGLPSDRFSAERTGGSVSTLTIQRTQQEDSAVYLCASSSTGGAPGANVLTFGAGSRLTVL.